This paragraph reports one TCR beta chain. Its antigen is not identified. This entry is derived from a study of PD-1 blockade in mismatch repair-deficient tumors. For the study at large: Enrolled about 2013-2017, patients had progressing, pretreated mismatch repair-deficient cancers of about a dozen types.

In germline, CDR1 is SGHAT, CDR2 FQNNGV. The CDR3 has 14 residues. V was clipped by 10 bases and J by 5 bases, with 19 bases between them. Sequencing used immunoSEQ multiplex PCR; TCRdb keeps in-frame clones, though not all of them. The sample consists of about 3,500 clones, 78% of them appearing once. Study outcomes and limitations: Tumor-resident clones, often undetectable pretreatment in blood, expanded then contracted after pembrolizumab.

Time point: archival surgical resection tumor tissue. TCRs were sequenced from a few patients responding to pembrolizumab. The specimen was primary tumor tissue, collected from a patient treated with pembrolizumab. The TCR was taken from an adult with mismatch repair-deficient cancer. The rearrangement uses TRBV11-2 and TRBJ2-3; tentative D call: TRBD2 (6 bases). The CDR3 here is CATVRGGAGDTQYF. DNA for the CDR3: TGTGCCACCGTAAGGGGCGGGGCCGGAGATACGCAGTATTTT.